This record looks at one T cell receptor beta chain sequence and its context. Each donor had about 10 milliliters of peripheral blood drawn. These data belong to a study of blood T cells in healthy people across ages. Primed by a sample-barcoded 5' primer and a J-beta primer mix, a second PCR proceeded for 7 to 11 cycles. Every sample gave at least 3 million paired-end reads containing CDR3. TCRdb reanalysed the 5' RACE reads using MiXCR and keeps one entry per CDR3 protein. The sample holds about a million distinct CDR3 sequences, around two fifths seen once. Per the germline V gene, CDR1 is DFQATT and CDR2 is SNEGSKA (reference sequence). V shed 0 bases and J shed 1 base, with 14 bases lying between them. The CDR3 is 16 residues long.

Sequencing was carried out using blood. This clonotype was obtained from a man younger than 35 in good health. V and J are TRBV20-1 and TRBJ2-3, with a possible D match to TRBD2 (6 bases). CDR3 coding DNA: TGCAGTGCTAGAGATTCGACGGCGGGGCGCACAGATACGCAGTATTTT. Its translation: CSARDSTAGRTDTQYF.